These 15 T cell receptor beta chains originate from one sample sequenced in a study of blood T cell repertoires in COVID-19. The table came from immunoSEQ multiplex PCR; TCRdb's copy has only in-frame clones and leaves some out. This sample yields about 340,000 clones, of which 90% to 95% are seen a single time; about 3.5% belongs to the top ten. Sequencing input: peripheral blood. All receptors come from a woman aged 18-29 years who had recovered from COVID-19.

This chain uses TRBV19 with TRBJ1-5; possible D gene TRBD1, 5 bases. This CDR3 spans 15 amino acids. Trimming cost V 7 bases and J 0 bases, with 13 bases left between them. Germline CDR1 reads LNHDA; CDR2 reads SQIVND (reference sequence). CDR3 loop: CASKTGSLSNQPQHF. Written as DNA, the CDR3 is TGTGCCAGTAAAACAGGAAGCCTTAGCAATCAGCCCCAGCATTTT.

This chain joins TRBV5-1 and TRBJ1-2, with D hard to call. From germline, CDR1 is SGHRS and CDR2 YFSETQ. The CDR3 sequence is 14 residues long. The V gene lost 1 base and the J gene lost 1 base, with 8 bases spanning the gap. This chain's CDR3 is CASSLTELNYGYTF. As DNA, the CDR3 is TGCGCCAGCAGCTTGACAGAGCTTAACTATGGCTACACCTTC.

This clone came up once. As DNA, the CDR3 is TGTGCCACCAGTTCCAGGGTCCAAGAGACCCAGTACTTC. Protein product: CATSSRVQETQYF. The chain has TRBV24-1 and TRBJ2-5; D is perhaps TRBD1 (5 bases). Germline CDR1 KGHDR, CDR2 SFDVKD. V lost 6 bases, J lost 1 base, and 8 bases lay in between. The CDR3 runs 13 residues.

The J gene is TRBJ1-1, the V gene TRBV11-2; TRBD1 might be the D (6 bases). Germline CDR1 SGHAT, CDR2 FQNNGV. The CDR3 runs to 14 residues. Trimming left V 1 base short and J 5 bases short, with 11 bases between. The CDR3 loop is CASSLGSGDTEAFF. Written as DNA, the CDR3 is TGTGCCAGCAGCTTAGGCTCAGGGGATACTGAAGCTTTCTTT.

V is TRBV14 and J is TRBJ2-1; TRBD2 is a possible D gene (6 bases). Trimming took 4 bases from V and 6 from J, leaving 19 bases between them. Looked up from germline, CDR1 is SGHDN and CDR2 is FVKESK. There are 16 residues in the CDR3. In DNA, the CDR3 is TGTGCCAGCAGCCGACTAGAGTCGGGTACACTCAATGAGCAGTTCTTC. This encodes CASSRLESGTLNEQFF.

This chain links TRBV5-6 with TRBJ2-1, with D possibly matching TRBD1 (6 bases). The CDR3 has 14 amino acids. CDR1 and CDR2 (germline): SGHDT, YYEEEE. Trimming took 4 bases from V and 8 from J, leaving 16 bases between them. The CDR3 protein is CASSVGTPIDEQFF. CDR3 sequence (DNA): TGTGCCAGCAGCGTCGGGACACCGATTGATGAGCAGTTCTTC.

The chain is built from TRBV5-1 and TRBJ2-1; a possible D gene is TRBD2 (5 bases). This CDR3 has 19 amino acids. Trimming cost V 0 bases and J 4 bases, with 23 bases left between them. CDR1 is SGHRS and CDR2 is YFSETQ in the germline V gene. The CDR3 spells CASSLAIGGSLLSYNEQFF. CDR3 nucleotide sequence: TGCGCCAGCAGCTTGGCCATAGGAGGTAGCCTTTTATCATACAATGAGCAGTTCTTC.

The CDR3 region is CASSQDPFGPSGPDTQYF. DNA for the CDR3: TGCGCCAGCAGCCAAGATCCTTTTGGGCCTAGCGGGCCAGATACGCAGTATTTT. The chain recombines TRBV4-3 with TRBJ2-3; 8 bases map to TRBD2. Germline V lookup: CDR1 LGHNA, CDR2 YSLEER. V was pared by 0 bases and J by 4 bases, with 12 bases of the junction left unmatched. This CDR3 is 18 amino acids long.

This clone was found once. The V and J genes are TRBV10-2 and TRBJ2-5, with a weak D call TRBD2 (6 bases). Germline CDR1 WSHSY, CDR2 SAAADI. V gave up 3 bases and J gave up 2 bases, with 10 bases separating them. The CDR3 extends over 14 amino acids. CDR3 in amino acids: CASSDSGLQETQYF. The CDR3 coding sequence is TGCGCCAGCAGTGATAGCGGATTACAAGAGACCCAGTACTTC.

This rearrangement joins TRBV7-9 to TRBJ1-5; no clear D. Germline assignment: CDR1 SEHNR and CDR2 FQNEAQ (reference sequence). The CDR3 totals 13 residues. The V and J ends lost 7 bases and 2 bases respectively, with 9 bases between them. The CDR3 coding sequence is TGTGCCAGCACCTCGGCGGGCAATCAGCCCCAGCATTTT. Translated, it gives CASTSAGNQPQHF.

The chain carries TRBV6-5 and TRBJ1-2; TRBD1 matches at 11 bases. This CDR3 is built from 16 residues. The V gene end was trimmed by 2 bases and the J gene end by 7 bases; junction bases not matched to a gene: 9. Germline V CDR1 and CDR2: MNHEY, SVGAGI. The chain's CDR3 is CASSYQKGQGAGGYTF. The CDR3 DNA is TGTGCCAGCAGTTACCAAAAAGGACAGGGGGCGGGTGGCTACACCTTC.

This clone was recorded a few times. The rearrangement uses TRBV18 and TRBJ2-1; maybe TRBD1 (9 bases). The V and J ends lost 6 bases and 8 bases respectively, with 26 bases between them. Looked up from germline, CDR1 is KGHSH and CDR2 is LQKENI. There are 17 residues in the CDR3. The CDR3 DNA reads as TGTGCCAGCTCCGAACAGGGGGCGGGAGGAGGATTCGATGAGCAGTTCTTC. Protein: CASSEQGAGGGFDEQFF.

This clone has just a few counts. The rearrangement links TRBV2 to TRBJ1-1; D gene uncertain. Germline CDR1 reads SNHLY; CDR2 reads FYNNEI. The CDR3 is made up of 15 amino acids. Deletions cut 2 bases from V and 3 bases from J, with 13 bases between. The CDR3 region is CASSELSVGYTEAFF. The DNA for the CDR3 is TGTGCCAGCAGTGAACTGAGCGTCGGGTACACTGAAGCTTTCTTT.

The rearrangement uses TRBV29-1 and TRBJ2-5, with D possibly being TRBD2 (6 bases). Per germline, CDR1 SQVTM and CDR2 ANQGSEA. This CDR3 is 13 amino acids long. Trimming took off 6 bases at V and 4 bases at J, with 15 bases between the two ends. CDR3 DNA sequence: TGCAGCGTCTTCTCAGGGACTTCAGAGACCCAGTACTTC. This sequence encodes CSVFSGTSETQYF. The variable domain in full, with the rest retrieved from reference TRBV29-1 and TRBJ2-5, is SAVISQKPSRDICQRGTSLTIQCQVDSQVTMMFWYRQQPGQSLTLIATANQGSEATYESGFVIDKFPISRPNLTFSTLTVSNMSPEDSSIYLCSVFSGTSETQYFGPGTRLLVL.

The V gene is TRBV27, the J gene TRBJ1-3, with 7 bases lining up with TRBD1. The CDR3 consists of 17 residues. From germline, CDR1 is MNHEY and CDR2 SMNVEV (reference sequence). V gave up 3 bases and J gave up 0 bases; unmatched junction bases: 8. The CDR3: CASSLRTGPNSGNTIYF. CDR3 nucleotide sequence: TGTGCCAGCAGTTTGAGGACAGGCCCAAACTCTGGAAACACCATATATTTT.